The rows below give T cell receptor beta chains drawn from one sample of a study of cytomegalovirus exposure and HLA in healthy donors. TCRdb's table, derived via immunoSEQ multiplex PCR, lists solely in-frame clones and lacks some. The sample consists of some 170,000 clones, around 87% of them appearing once. The sequencing input was PBMCs. These TCRs come from a woman aged 25 to 39 in good health and CMV-seronegative. The CDR3 runs from the conserved cysteine through the conserved F or W. A D gene is named only where the DNA matches it firmly.

TRBJ1-1 - TRBV7-9 CASSPGTNTEAFF
TRBJ1-2 TRBD1 TRBV2 CASSDHGQDYGYTF
TRBJ1-6 - TRBV4-1 CASSQEAPGSYNSPLHF
TRBJ1-2 TRBD1 TRBV5-4 CASSSSGTAPNYGYTF
TRBJ1-4 - TRBV10-2 CASSQAKEKLFF
TRBJ1-2 - TRBV6-5 CASSYNNRAPHYGYTF
TRBJ1-1 TRBD1 TRBV5-4 CASSSQGALNTEAFF
TRBJ1-1 - TRBV5-1 CASSAGTDSEAFF
TRBJ2-3 - TRBV10-3 CAIAERAQMGGEDTQYF
TRBJ1-1 TRBD1 TRBV6-5 CASSLGQGYGEAFF
TRBJ2-5 TRBD1 TRBV15 CATSRVDRDQETQYF
TRBJ1-4 TRBD1 TRBV7-9 CASSLGTGEVDEKLFF
TRBJ2-7 - TRBV14 CASSQYYEQYF
TRBJ1-1 - TRBV10-2 CASSETQSWGVATEAFF
TRBJ2-3 - TRBV2 CASDKSGRSTDTQYF
TRBJ2-6 - TRBV14 CASSPLQGASGANVLTF
TRBJ2-7 - TRBV5-6 CASSVSRYEQYF
TRBJ2-7 - TRBV6-1 CASSEEGGGPYEQYF
TRBJ2-7 - TRBV6-5 CASSRAGASREQYF
TRBJ1-2 - TRBV19 CASSIEGGYGYTF
TRBJ2-2 TRBD1 TRBV5-6 CASSALGQGATGELFF
TRBJ2-7 - TRBV4-1 CASSQDPAIYEQYF
TRBJ1-2 - TRBV4-3 CASSQDKGVGDNGYTF
TRBJ2-2 - TRBV30 CAWTWAGKNTGELFF
TRBJ2-5 TRBD1 TRBV6-5 CASSYFGQVRQETQYF
TRBJ2-3 TRBD1 TRBV2 CASQRQGAGDTQYF
TRBJ1-6 - TRBV19 CATKIGGRDSPLHF
TRBJ2-3 TRBD1 TRBV29-1 CSAGQGMDTQYF
TRBJ2-7 TRBD2 TRBV6-4 CASSGGASGAYEQYF
TRBJ1-5 - TRBV4-1 CASSQDRVVWQPQHF
TRBJ2-3 TRBD1 TRBV23-1 CASSQASGTGIDTQYF
TRBJ1-1 - TRBV7-2 CASSFTGGEFEAFF
TRBJ2-2 - TRBV2 CASSERSSLNTGELFF
TRBJ1-2 TRBD1 TRBV5-1 CASSSPGQGAYGYTF
TRBJ1-2 - TRBV5-1 CASSLAGVQLYGYTF
TRBJ2-7 - TRBV4-1 CASSQDHPGSYEQYF
TRBJ2-7 TRBD1 TRBV6-1 CASLRRDSNSYEQYF
TRBJ2-1 TRBD1 TRBV27 CASSFPGQYNEQFF
TRBJ1-2 TRBD1 TRBV5-6 CASSPWDRLNYGYTF
TRBJ1-2 TRBD1 TRBV10-1 CASSDRVGGYTF
TRBJ1-1 - TRBV10-1 CASSEGLMRTEAFF
TRBJ2-2 TRBD1 TRBV6-5 CASSPGQGNTGELFF
TRBJ2-7 - TRBV6-6 CASSYSAIYEQYF
TRBJ1-1 TRBD1 TRBV5-1 CASSSGGQGLMNTEAFF
TRBJ1-6 TRBD1 TRBV6-6 CASGDRGLNSPLHF
TRBJ2-1 TRBD2 TRBV2 CASSIDSGGNEQFF
TRBJ2-7 TRBD2 TRBV19 CASSHAGGSSYEQYF
TRBJ2-1 - TRBV9 CASSSTPQAYNEQFF
TRBJ2-7 TRBD2 TRBV9 CASSEDFGGAYEQYF
TRBJ2-3 TRBD2 TRBV11-2 CASSNGTTFLSTDTQYF
TRBJ2-6 - TRBV10-3 CATLGTSSSGANVLTF
TRBJ1-1 - TRBV9 CASRGGNTEAFF
TRBJ1-4 - TRBV2 CASLGGATNEKLFF